These T cell receptor beta chains were read from a single sample in a study of T cell responses to AZD1222 COVID-19 vaccine. Sequencing used immunoSEQ multiplex PCR; TCRdb keeps in-frame clones, though not all of them. The sample comprises some 150,000 clones, 90% of which are singletons, and approximately 19% rests with the top ten. The input for sequencing was peripheral blood, taken on day 0 of AZD1222 vaccination. The receptors derive from an adult in good health. Each CDR3 is given with its conserved first and last residue. The D gene is left open where the match is weak. The size field is filled for only some rows; it gives once, few, many or a size class.

TRBJ2-3 few TRBD2 TRBV6-4 CASSDRGGEDTQYF TGTGCCAGCAGTGATCGGGGAGGGGAAGATACGCAGTATTTT
TRBJ2-5 NA NA TRBV29-1 CSVRVGQDAQETQYF TGCAGCGTTAGAGTCGGGCAGGACGCCCAAGAGACCCAGTACTTC
TRBJ1-1 NA TRBD1 TRBV5-1 CASSSPIGQGFITEAFF TGCGCCAGCAGCTCACCAATAGGACAGGGTTTCATCACTGAAGCTTTCTTT
TRBJ2-7 NA NA TRBV5-4 CASSLALTGTYEQYF TGTGCCAGCAGCTTGGCCCTGACTGGCACCTACGAGCAGTACTTC
TRBJ1-5 once NA TRBV19 CASSILDSRDQPQHF TGTGCCAGTAGTATTCTCGACAGTCGGGATCAGCCCCAGCATTTT
TRBJ1-2 few NA TRBV9 CASSVRGGGYTF TGTGCCAGCAGCGTCCGGGGAGGCGGCTACACCTTC
TRBJ1-2 NA NA TRBV5-5 CASSSIVAPGGYTF TGTGCCAGCAGCTCGATAGTGGCCCCAGGGGGCTACACCTTC
TRBJ1-1 NA NA TRBV7-2 CASIQNRKGTEAFF TGTGCCAGCATCCAAAATCGGAAGGGGACTGAAGCTTTCTTT
TRBJ2-2 NA NA TRBV29-1 CSVVGQLNTGELFF TGCAGCGTTGTAGGCCAGTTGAACACCGGGGAGCTGTTTTTT
TRBJ2-3 NA TRBD1 TRBV7-8 CASSSQWDRGLDTQYF TGTGCCAGCAGCTCTCAGTGGGACAGGGGGCTCGATACGCAGTATTTT
TRBJ1-4 NA NA TRBV15 CATSRSTGAVSGEKLFF TGTGCCACCAGCAGAAGTACCGGGGCCGTCAGCGGCGAAAAACTGTTTTTT
TRBJ2-1 NA NA TRBV9 CASSGVVGTSYNEQFF TGTGCCAGCAGTGGTGTTGTAGGGACCTCCTACAATGAGCAGTTCTTC
TRBJ2-7 NA TRBD1 TRBV19 CASSIAAGQGANEQYF TGTGCCAGTAGTATAGCGGCGGGACAGGGGGCGAACGAGCAGTACTTC
TRBJ1-3 NA NA TRBV3-1/TRBV3-2 CASSQVPVSGNTIYF TGTGCCAGCAGCCAAGTGCCAGTCTCTGGAAACACCATATATTTT
TRBJ2-7 once NA TRBV6-5 CASGGSGDYEQYF TGTGCCAGCGGGGGTAGCGGAGACTACGAGCAGTACTTC
TRBJ1-6 NA NA TRBV4-3 CASSQSPNSPLHF TGCGCCAGCAGCCAAAGCCCGAATTCACCCCTCCACTTT
TRBJ2-5 many NA TRBV27 CASSSVMGQETQYF TGTGCCAGCAGTTCGGTTATGGGGCAAGAGACCCAGTACTTC
TRBJ2-1 NA NA TRBV5-4 CASKTSHNEQFF TGTGCCAGCAAGACTAGTCACAATGAGCAGTTCTTC
TRBJ2-7 NA TRBD2 TRBV6-2/TRBV6-3 CASSPLAGGPISYEQYF TGTGCCAGCAGTCCCCTAGCGGGGGGGCCGATTAGCTACGAGCAGTACTTC
TRBJ1-5 NA NA TRBV5-5 CASSSRRGGYSNQPQHF TGTGCCAGCAGCTCCCGCCGTGGGGGATACAGCAATCAGCCCCAGCATTTT
TRBJ1-2 NA NA TRBV7-2 CASSPPPSDYGYTF TGTGCCAGCAGCCCACCCCCCAGTGACTATGGCTACACCTTC
TRBJ1-2 NA NA TRBV5-1 CASSHTGRNYGYTF TGCGCCAGCAGCCACACCGGACGTAACTATGGCTACACCTTC
TRBJ2-5 NA TRBD1 TRBV7-2 CASSQDRGVAETQYF TGTGCCAGCAGCCAGGACAGGGGGGTGGCAGAGACCCAGTACTTC
TRBJ2-5 NA NA TRBV6-6 CASSYPRHPGEETQYF TGTGCCAGCAGTTACCCGCGCCACCCCGGAGAAGAGACCCAGTACTTC
TRBJ1-2 NA TRBD1 TRBV7-9 CAGQTGLYGYTF TGTGCAGGACAGACAGGGCTCTATGGCTACACCTTC
TRBJ1-4 NA NA TRBV29-1 CSVEEGENEKLFF TGCAGCGTTGAAGAGGGAGAAAATGAAAAACTGTTTTTT
TRBJ1-2 NA TRBD1 TRBV13 CASSISRGINYGYTF TGTGCCAGCAGCATATCCAGGGGGATCAACTATGGCTACACCTTC
TRBJ2-1 NA TRBD1 TRBV19 CASSLGTGRYNEQFF TGTGCCAGTAGTCTCGGGACAGGTCGTTACAATGAGCAGTTCTTC
TRBJ2-1 NA TRBD2 TRBV9 CASSPRTSGSYNEQFF TGTGCCAGCAGCCCCCGGACTAGCGGTTCCTACAATGAGCAGTTCTTC
TRBJ2-3 NA NA TRBV28 CASSSVADTQYF TGTGCCAGCAGTTCGGTAGCAGATACGCAGTATTTT
TRBJ1-6 NA NA TRBV30 CAWRVGGTSYNSPLHF TGTGCCTGGAGAGTGGGGGGGACCTCCTATAATTCACCCCTCCACTTT
TRBJ1-1 NA NA TRBV6-5 CASRRGINTEAFF TGTGCCAGCAGGAGGGGGATCAACACTGAAGCTTTCTTT
TRBJ2-7 once TRBD1 TRBV9 CASSVGGTGGYEQYF TGTGCCAGCAGCGTAGGAGGGACAGGGGGCTACGAGCAGTACTTC
TRBJ1-6 NA NA TRBV30 CAWTPRVTYNSPLHF TGTGCCTGGACCCCCAGGGTCACCTATAATTCACCCCTCCACTTT
TRBJ1-1 NA TRBD1 TRBV9 CASSLTGANTEAFF TGTGCCAGCAGCTTAACAGGGGCGAACACTGAAGCTTTCTTT
TRBJ1-5 once TRBD1 TRBV19 CASSLTGTGYQPQHF TGTGCCAGTAGTCTTACCGGGACAGGGTATCAGCCCCAGCATTTT
TRBJ1-2 NA TRBD1 TRBV5-8 CARTDRVPLGYTF TGTGCCAGGACGGACAGGGTCCCTCTTGGCTACACCTTC
TRBJ1-5 few TRBD1 TRBV27 CASSFGTGGNQPQHF TGTGCCAGCAGTTTTGGGACAGGGGGCAATCAGCCCCAGCATTTT
TRBJ2-1 NA TRBD2 TRBV18 CASSPLAGAYNEQFF TGTGCCAGCTCACCCTTAGCGGGAGCCTACAATGAGCAGTTCTTC
TRBJ1-3 NA NA TRBV5-1 CASSLDRGSGNTIYF TGCGCCAGCAGCTTGGATCGGGGTTCCGGAAACACCATATATTTT
TRBJ2-5 NA NA TRBV12-3/TRBV12-4 CASLRRPQETQYF TGTGCCAGCTTGCGGCGGCCGCAAGAGACCCAGTACTTC
TRBJ1-2 NA NA TRBV28 CASSFPGGYGYTF TGTGCCAGCAGTTTCCCGGGGGGGTATGGCTACACCTTC
TRBJ1-1 NA TRBD1 TRBV5-1 CASSGDRPNTEAFF TGCGCCAGCAGCGGGGACAGACCGAACACTGAAGCTTTCTTT
TRBJ2-1 NA TRBD1 TRBV5-1 CASRTGTGLYNEQFF TGCGCCAGCAGGACCGGGACAGGCTTATACAATGAGCAGTTCTTC
TRBJ2-3 NA TRBD2 TRBV9 CASSVVDSGSGTQYF TGTGCCAGCAGCGTAGTGGATAGCGGGAGTGGTACGCAGTATTTT